This T cell receptor (beta chain) was profiled in a study of blood T cell repertoires in COVID-19. For the study at large: Whether acute or convalescent, the COVID-19 samples came from the United States, Italy and Spain. Sources were T cells, B-cell-depleted T cells, or PBMCs; the material itself was cDNA or gDNA.

V gave up 3 bases and J gave up 8 bases, with 17 bases separating them. This CDR3 comprises 15 residues. From germline, CDR1 is MNHGY and CDR2 SAAAGT. Under the authors' procedure: Using reference gene primer amplification, nucleated cell counts were estimated. The data were produced by immunoSEQ multiplex PCR, yet TCRdb's version contains in-frame clones alone and is incomplete. Clone size and V and J calls were adopted from that table, with D and trimming inferred from the DNA. The table shows under 200,000 clones, with roughly 83% occurring only once. The chain uses TRBV6-8 and TRBJ2-1; D perhaps matches TRBD1 (6 bases). What was sequenced was peripheral blood. The TCR originated in a woman over 75 with active or convalescent COVID-19. For the CDR3, the DNA is TGTGCCAGCAGTTATCGGGACAACCCCCTCGATGAGCAGTTCTTC. Its translation is CASSYRDNPLDEQFF.